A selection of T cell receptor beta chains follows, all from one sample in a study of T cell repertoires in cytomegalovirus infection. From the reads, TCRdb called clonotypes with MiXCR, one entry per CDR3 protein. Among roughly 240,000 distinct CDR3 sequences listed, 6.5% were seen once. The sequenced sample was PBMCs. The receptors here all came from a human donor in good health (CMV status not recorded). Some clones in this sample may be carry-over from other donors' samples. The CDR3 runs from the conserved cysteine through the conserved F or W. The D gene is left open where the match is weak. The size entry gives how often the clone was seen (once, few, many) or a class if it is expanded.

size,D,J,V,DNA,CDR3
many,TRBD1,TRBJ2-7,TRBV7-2,TGTGCCAGCAGCTTAGGAACAGGGGGCGCCGAGCAGTACTTC,CASSLGTGGAEQYF
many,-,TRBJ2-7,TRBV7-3,TGTGCCAGCAGCTTAAATGGAGCCGGCGAGCAGTACTTC,CASSLNGAGEQYF
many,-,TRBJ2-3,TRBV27,TGTGCCAGCAGTTTCGTTGCGGCCACAGATACGCAGTATTTT,CASSFVAATDTQYF
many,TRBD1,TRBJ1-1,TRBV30,TGTGCCTGGAGTGCCCGGGACAGGGGGAACACTGAAGCTTTCTTT,CAWSARDRGNTEAFF
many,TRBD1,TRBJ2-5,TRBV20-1,TGCAGTGCTAGAGTCAGGGGGCGAGAGACCCAGTACTTC,CSARVRGRETQYF
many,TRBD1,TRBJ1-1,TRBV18,TGTGCCAGCTCACCAAATCAGGGGGTAAACACTGAAGCTTTCTTT,CASSPNQGVNTEAFF
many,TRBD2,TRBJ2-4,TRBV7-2,TGTGCCAGCAGCTTGATGGATCTCGGGACGGGGGGTAACATTCAGTACTTC,CASSLMDLGTGGNIQYF
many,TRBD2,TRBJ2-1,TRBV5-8,TGTGCCAGCAGCTTGATCAGGGCTAGCGGTTACAATGAGCAGTTCTTC,CASSLIRASGYNEQFF
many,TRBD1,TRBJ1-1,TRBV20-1,TGCAGTGCTCGGGACAGGGGAAAGGGGAACACTGAAGCTTTCTTT,CSARDRGKGNTEAFF
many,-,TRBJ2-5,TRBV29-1,TGCAGCGTTCTGACTATTAACCAAGAGACCCAGTACTTC,CSVLTINQETQYF